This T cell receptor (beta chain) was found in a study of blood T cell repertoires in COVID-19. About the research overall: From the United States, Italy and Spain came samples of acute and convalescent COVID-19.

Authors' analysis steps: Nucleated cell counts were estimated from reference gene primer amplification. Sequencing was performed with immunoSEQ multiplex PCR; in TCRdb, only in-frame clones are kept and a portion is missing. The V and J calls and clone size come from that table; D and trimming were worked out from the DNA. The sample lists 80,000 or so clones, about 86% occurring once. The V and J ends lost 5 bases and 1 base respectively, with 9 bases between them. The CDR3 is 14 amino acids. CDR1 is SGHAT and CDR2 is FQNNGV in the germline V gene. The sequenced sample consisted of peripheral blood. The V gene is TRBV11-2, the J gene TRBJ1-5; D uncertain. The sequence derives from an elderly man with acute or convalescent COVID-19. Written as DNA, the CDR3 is TGTGCCAGCAGCCCCGGGAGAAGCAATCAGCCCCAGCATTTT. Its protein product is CASSPGRSNQPQHF.